These 20 T cell receptor beta chains came from one sample sequenced in a study of T cell responses to AZD1222 COVID-19 vaccine. Only in-frame clones appear in the TCRdb table, and some are missing; sequencing was by immunoSEQ multiplex PCR. This table has about 120,000 clones, roughly 90% appearing once. This specimen consisted of peripheral blood, obtained on day 0 of AZD1222 vaccination. These receptors all stem from an adult in good health.

The rearrangement uses TRBV6-4 and TRBJ2-6; 7 nucleotides match TRBD1. Germline loops: CDR1 MRHNA, CDR2 SNTAGT. V was pared by 4 bases and J by 0 bases, with 6 bases of the junction left unmatched. The CDR3 contains 17 residues. CDR3 residues: CASSARTGLSGANVLTF. CDR3 nucleotide sequence: TGTGCCAGCAGTGCCCGGACAGGACTCTCTGGGGCCAACGTCCTGACTTTC.

The chain couples TRBV3-1 (or the pseudogene TRBV3-2) to TRBJ2-7; the match to TRBD1 covers 7 bases. Germline loops: CDR1 LGHDT, CDR2 YNNKEL (reference sequence). Trimming took 5 bases from V and 5 from J; bases not matched to a gene: 9. The CDR3 is made up of 14 amino acids. This chain's CDR3 is CASSRRTGANEQYF. CDR3 bases: TGTGCCAGCAGCAGGAGAACAGGGGCAAACGAGCAGTACTTC.

The chain joins TRBV27 to TRBJ2-7; the D gene is possibly TRBD1 (6 bases). Looked up from germline, CDR1 is MNHEY and CDR2 is SMNVEV (reference sequence). The CDR3 consists of 17 residues. Trimming stripped 5 bases from V and 1 base from J, with 21 bases between. CDR3 in amino acids: CASSPRRQVRISYEQYF. The CDR3 DNA sequence: TGTGCCAGCAGTCCACGACGACAGGTACGGATTTCCTACGAGCAGTACTTC.

J is TRBJ2-7 and V is TRBV27; 13 nucleotides match TRBD2. The J call is uncertain, as TRBJ2-1 better fits the DNA end. The CDR3 is made up of 17 amino acids. The germline gives CDR1 MNHEY, CDR2 SMNVEV (reference sequence). The CDR3 sequence: CASSLTSGGPNYNEQFF. The CDR3 coding sequence is TGTGCCAGCAGTTTGACTAGCGGGGGGCCGAACTACAATGAGCAGTTCTTC.

The chain is built from TRBV5-1 and TRBJ2-7, with D perhaps TRBD1 (5 bases). Germline lookup yields CDR1 SGHRS and CDR2 YFSETQ. V was cut by 4 bases and J by 5 bases, with 16 bases left in between. The CDR3 consists of 14 residues. CDR3 residues: CASSGIQGFDEQYF. The CDR3 DNA reads as TGCGCCAGCAGCGGAATCCAGGGTTTCGACGAGCAGTACTTC.

This clone was counted once. This chain uses TRBV3-1 (or the pseudogene TRBV3-2) with TRBJ2-7; D is possibly TRBD2 (7 bases). Trimming cost V 5 bases and J 3 bases, with 20 bases left between them. Germline CDR1 LGHDT, CDR2 YNNKEL (reference sequence). CDR3 length equals 16 residues. CDR3 coding DNA: TGTGCCAGCAGCACGGCCGGAGGGGGGGCGGGCTACGAGCAGTACTTC. Amino acid sequence: CASSTAGGGAGYEQYF.

In this sample, this clone turned up many times. The same CDR3 also results from other DNA sequences found in this sample. The rearrangement joins TRBV25-1 to TRBJ1-5; D call uncertain. The CDR3 has 14 residues. Trimming pared 3 bases from V and 2 bases from J, leaving 8 bases between. Per the germline V gene, CDR1 is MGHDK and CDR2 is SYGVNS. DNA for the CDR3: TGTGCCAGCAGTGAGGGCGGTGGCAATCAGCCCCAGCATTTT. Its translation is CASSEGGGNQPQHF.

V and J are TRBV6-5 and TRBJ1-1, with D hard to call. V gave up 7 bases and J gave up 1 base, with 10 bases separating them. CDR1 MNHEY and CDR2 SVGAGI come from the germline V gene. The CDR3 runs 13 residues. CDR3 sequence: CASTPWGNTEAFF. The CDR3 DNA sequence: TGTGCCAGCACCCCGTGGGGGAACACTGAAGCTTTCTTT.

This chain joins TRBV7-9 and TRBJ1-6; 10 bases align to TRBD1. With 4 bases clipped from V and 7 bases from J, the junction kept 16 bases outside the gene matches. CDR3 length: 19 residues. Germline lookup yields CDR1 SEHNR and CDR2 FQNEAQ (reference sequence). The DNA for the CDR3 is TGTGCCAGCAGCTCCAACCAGACAGGGGGCCGGGGGAAGAATTCACCCCTCCACTTT. Protein sequence: CASSSNQTGGRGKNSPLHF.

V and J are TRBV6-5 and TRBJ2-7; 8 nucleotides match TRBD2. V dropped 7 bases and J dropped 3; count of bases not matched to a gene: 8. Germline CDR1 and CDR2: MNHEY and SVGAGI. The CDR3 consists of 14 residues. The CDR3 DNA follows: TGTGCCAGCACTCGGGAGGGACTAAACTACGAGCAGTACTTC. This codes for CASTREGLNYEQYF.

The V and J genes are TRBV4-2 and TRBJ2-2; tentatively, D is TRBD1 (5 bases). This CDR3 is built from 14 residues. V shed 1 base and J shed 4 bases, with 7 bases lying between them. CDR1 is LGHNA and CDR2 is YNFKEQ in the germline V gene. For the CDR3, the DNA is TGTGCCAGCAGCCAAGGACAGATCACCGGGGAGCTGTTTTTT. Translating it yields CASSQGQITGELFF.

J is TRBJ1-5 and V is TRBV18, with D unclear. CDR3 size: 15 residues. Deletions cut 2 bases from V and 1 base from J, with 9 bases between. Germline V gene lookup returns CDR1 KGHSH and CDR2 LQKENI. The CDR3 nucleotides read TGTGCCAGCTCACCAAATCCGGGAAGCAATCAGCCCCAGCATTTT. It is translated as CASSPNPGSNQPQHF. The entire variable domain, with the rest obtained from reference TRBV18 and TRBJ1-5, is as follows: NAGVMQNPRHLVRRRGQEARLRCSPMKGHSHVYWYRQLPEEGLKFMVYLQKENIIDESGMPKERFSAEFPKEGPSILRIQQVVRGDSAAYFCASSPNPGSNQPQHFGDGTRLSIL.

The chain couples TRBV12-3 or TRBV12-4 to TRBJ2-1, with D unresolved. There are 11 residues in the CDR3. V lost 3 bases, J lost 8 bases, and 5 bases lay in between. DNA for the CDR3: TGTGCCAGCAGTTTCTTCGATGAGCAGTTCTTC. It translates to CASSFFDEQFF.

J is TRBJ2-3 and V is TRBV19; TRBD2 agrees at 11 bases. J gave up 6 bases and V 5 bases, and 13 bases lay outside the gene matches. The CDR3 is 17 residues long. From germline, CDR1 is LNHDA and CDR2 SQIVND (reference sequence). The CDR3 coding sequence is TGTGCCAGTAGTGACCCTCGGGCTAGCGGGGGGTTGGATACGCAGTATTTT. Amino acids: CASSDPRASGGLDTQYF.

V usage is TRBV6-2 or TRBV6-3 and J usage is TRBJ2-4, with D possibly matching TRBD2 (6 bases). Trimming stripped 1 base from V and 0 bases from J, with 13 bases between. Germline-derived CDR1 and CDR2 are MNHEY and SVGEGT. This CDR3 is built from 17 residues. CDR3 residues: CASSYFSGGIAKNIQYF. DNA for the CDR3: TGTGCCAGCAGTTACTTTTCCGGGGGTATAGCCAAAAACATTCAGTACTTC.

The V call is TRBV4-2, the J call TRBJ2-7, with D possibly being TRBD2 (5 bases). Germline V gene data show CDR1 as LGHNA and CDR2 as YNFKEQ. The V end lost 0 bases, the J end lost 3 bases, and 12 bases lay between the germline ends. This CDR3 has 15 residues. The CDR3 nucleotides read TGTGCCAGCAGCCAAGATAGAGGGTTAAGCTACGAGCAGTACTTC. It translates to CASSQDRGLSYEQYF.

V gene TRBV5-1 combines with J gene TRBJ1-2; a possible D gene is TRBD1 (5 bases). The CDR3 runs to 14 residues. The germline V gene encodes CDR1 SGHRS and CDR2 YFSETQ. Between the trimmed V and J ends, which lost 4 bases and 3 bases, there was a span of 13 bases. This CDR3 reads CASSPRGDYYGYTF. CDR3 DNA sequence: TGCGCCAGCAGCCCCCGAGGGGACTACTATGGCTACACCTTC.

This clone was observed once. V and J are TRBV7-2 and TRBJ2-1, with D possibly called TRBD1 or TRBD2 (6 bases each). This CDR3 has 15 amino acids. V was pared by 7 bases and J by 2 bases, with 15 bases between. The germline V gene encodes CDR1 SGHTA and CDR2 FQGNSA. In nucleotides, the CDR3 is TGTGCCAGCAACCTCGGGGGCAGAACCTACAATGAGCAGTTCTTC. This codes for CASNLGGRTYNEQFF.

The genes are TRBV10-1 and TRBJ1-3; tentatively, D is TRBD1 (5 bases). CDR1 is WNHNN, CDR2 SYGVQD, per germline (reference sequence). The CDR3 sequence is 13 residues long. DNA for the CDR3: TGCGCGTTACTGGGGGGTTCTGGAAACACCATATATTTT. The encoded protein is CALLGGSGNTIYF.

The gene calls are TRBV4-1 and TRBJ1-4; a weak D match, TRBD1 (6 bases). The V gene's germline CDR1 is MGHRA and CDR2 YSYEKL. Trimming took off 5 bases at V and 7 bases at J, with 20 bases between the two ends. CDR3 length: 16 amino acids. CDR3 region: CASSYRTATLGEKLFF. CDR3 DNA sequence: TGCGCCAGCAGCTACCGGACAGCCACCTTGGGTGAAAAACTGTTTTTT.